Following are 5 T cell receptor beta chains from one sample sequenced in a study of type 1 and type 2 diabetes patients. The PCR template was genomic DNA. A primer set of 30 forward and 13 reverse primers amplified the CDR3. Each CDR3 protein is one row after TCRdb ran MiXCR on the multiplex PCR reads. The sample consists of 250,000 or so distinct CDR3 sequences, around 47% of them appearing once. Material for sequencing was peripheral blood mononuclear cells (PBMCs). These receptors were collected from a man between 18 and 35 years old with type 2 diabetes.

The chain employs TRBV7-8 and TRBJ1-1, with D unresolved. CDR1 and CDR2 (germline): SGHVS, FQNEAQ. The ends were cut back, 1 base at V and 3 bases at J, with 9 bases in the middle. The CDR3 has 14 residues. This CDR3 reads CASSLGWAYTEAFF. The CDR3 DNA reads TGTGCCAGCAGCTTAGGTTGGGCTTACACTGAAGCTTTCTTT.

There are a few counts of this clonotype. This chain uses TRBV10-3 with TRBJ2-1, with D perhaps matching TRBD1 (7 bases). CDR1 and CDR2 from the germline V gene are ENHRY and SYGVKD. Deletions cut 10 bases from V and 0 bases from J, with 16 bases between. The CDR3 consists of 15 residues. DNA for the CDR3: TGTGCCACCGGGGGACAGACGAGCTCCTACAATGAGCAGTTCTTC. Protein sequence: CATGGQTSSYNEQFF.

The chain joins TRBV5-8 to TRBJ2-3; TRBD2 matches at 7 bases. Losses at the gene ends were 5 bases for V and 0 bases for J; bases not matched to a gene: 6. The CDR3 consists of 15 residues. The germline V gene encodes CDR1 SGHTS and CDR2 YDEGEE. The CDR3 DNA reads as TGTGCCAGCAGATCGAGCGGGGCAAGCACAGATACGCAGTATTTT. This encodes CASRSSGASTDTQYF.

The V call is TRBV6-1, the J call TRBJ2-7, with D unresolved. The V gene's germline CDR1 is MNHNS and CDR2 SASEGT. Trimming cost V 4 bases and J 2 bases, with 9 bases left between them. The CDR3 runs 13 residues. Here the CDR3 reads CASSGWTAYEQYF. For the CDR3, the DNA is TGTGCCAGCAGTGGGTGGACCGCCTACGAGCAGTACTTC.

The table lists this clonotype with many counts. The rearrangement uses TRBV7-2 and TRBJ1-1; D not certain. CDR1 and CDR2 (germline): SGHTA, FQGNSA. Trimming took off 1 base at V and 0 bases at J, with 6 bases between the two ends. This CDR3 has 14 residues. CDR3 DNA: TGTGCCAGCAGCTTAGGACCGGTGAACACTGAAGCTTTCTTT. Translation gives CASSLGPVNTEAFF.